The clone carrying this T cell receptor beta chain was seen a handful of times. This specimen belongs to a study of beta chain features in type 1 diabetes. The V gene's germline CDR1 is LNHNV and CDR2 YYDKDF (reference sequence). The CDR3 runs 20 residues. With 3 bases clipped from V and 0 bases from J, the junction kept 12 bases outside the gene matches. Since all of the isolated RNA was reverse transcribed, expressed TCRB transcripts were what got sequenced. The protocol was immunoSEQ multiplex PCR, while the TCRdb copy is restricted to in-frame clones and leaves out a portion. The table includes some 330,000 clones, roughly 11% detected once.

The sequencing sample was made of naive CD4+ T cells from blood. The rearrangement joins TRBV15 to TRBJ2-1, with 12 bases aligning to TRBD2. The TCR was taken from a woman aged 25 to 39 in good health. The CDR3 loop is CATSSPPGLAGRSSYNEQFF. CDR3 DNA sequence: TGTGCCACCAGCAGTCCTCCGGGACTAGCGGGCCGAAGCTCCTACAATGAGCAGTTCTTC.